The 5 T cell receptor beta chains listed next were all sequenced from one sample in a study of blood T cell repertoires in COVID-19. The protocol was immunoSEQ multiplex PCR, while the TCRdb copy is restricted to in-frame clones and leaves out a portion. The table has around 340,000 clones, around nine tenths seen once. The sequencing input was peripheral blood. The receptors shown here come from a woman aged 55 to 70 with COVID-19, enrolled during active disease.

The rearrangement joins TRBV30 to TRBJ1-1, with D unresolved. This CDR3 contains 16 residues. Germline-derived CDR1 and CDR2 are GTSNPN and SVGIG (reference sequence). With 3 bases removed from V and 0 bases from J, the gap between germline ends came to 17 bases. CDR3 residues: CAWRGRSVPLNTEAFF. CDR3 nucleotide sequence: TGTGCCTGGAGGGGCAGGTCAGTGCCCTTGAACACTGAAGCTTTCTTT. Supplemented by reference TRBV30 and TRBJ1-1, the full variable domain reads SQTIHQWPATLVQPVGSPLSLECTVEGTSNPNLYWYRQAAGRGLQLLFYSVGIGQISSEVPQNLSASRPQDRQFILSSKKLLLSDSGFYLCAWRGRSVPLNTEAFFGQGTRLTVV.

The chain has TRBV18 and TRBJ2-1; D is possibly TRBD2 (6 bases). From germline, CDR1 is KGHSH and CDR2 LQKENI. This CDR3 is built from 13 residues. Between the trimmed V and J ends, which lost 4 bases and 8 bases, there was a span of 12 bases. The CDR3 DNA reads as TGTGCCAGCTCACGCGGGACTGCCGATGAGCAGTTCTTC. Its protein product is CASSRGTADEQFF.

CDR3 DNA sequence: TGTGCCAGCAGTCCGGGTCCTAGCGGGGGGGCGCAGACCCAGTACTTC. It encodes CASSPGPSGGAQTQYF. This rearrangement joins TRBV6-6 to TRBJ2-5; TRBD2 agrees at 12 bases. Germline CDR1 and CDR2: MNHNY and SVGAGI (reference sequence). V gave up 5 bases and J gave up 6 bases; unmatched junction bases: 10. The CDR3 is 16 amino acids.

The V gene is TRBV3-1 (or the pseudogene TRBV3-2), the J gene TRBJ2-7; tentative D call: TRBD1 (5 bases). Per germline, CDR1 LGHDT and CDR2 YNNKEL (reference sequence). Trimming took 1 base from V and 10 from J, leaving 17 bases between them. The CDR3 contains 14 residues. The CDR3 here is CASSQATGLGGQYF. For the CDR3, the DNA is TGTGCCAGCAGCCAAGCAACAGGTTTGGGTGGTCAGTACTTC.

The rearrangement joins TRBV7-9 to TRBJ2-1; D unresolved. The CDR3 sequence is 11 residues long. Per germline, CDR1 SEHNR and CDR2 FQNEAQ (reference sequence). The V end lost 6 bases, the J end lost 9 bases, and 9 bases lay between the germline ends. This CDR3 is CASSPLSEQFF. As DNA, the CDR3 is TGTGCCAGCAGTCCTCTTTCTGAGCAGTTCTTC.